Listed here is a single T cell receptor beta chain. As yet, its antigen is unknown. These data are taken from a study of cytomegalovirus exposure and HLA in healthy donors. About the study: A data release that came early held tens of millions of unique TCRs from HLA-typed donors. Study-wide points: In a later analysis, HLA-associated beta chains showed higher expansion and lower generation probabilities than comparable chains.

The PCR was carried out with 60 Vbeta primers and 13 Jbeta primers. Produced via immunoSEQ multiplex PCR; TCRdb's table is partial and in-frame only. The sample yields about 200,000 clones, roughly 80% seen once. V lost 4 bases and J lost 2; bases outside the gene matches: 4. Germline loops: CDR1 SGHTA, CDR2 FQGTGA. The CDR3 is 15 amino acids. This TCR was recovered from a man aged 50-59 years in good health and CMV-seronegative. The chain carries TRBV7-3 and TRBJ2-1, with 8 bases lining up with TRBD2. The source material was PBMCs. CDR3 protein: CASSSGGAPYNEQFF. DNA for the CDR3: TGTGCCAGCAGCTCGGGGGGGGCCCCCTACAATGAGCAGTTCTTC.